This is a list of T cell receptor beta chains from one sample in a study of cytomegalovirus exposure and HLA in healthy donors. Assay used: immunoSEQ multiplex PCR; TCRdb lists only in-frame clones, some missing. The data show roughly 200,000 clones, about 80% seen once. The specimen was PBMCs. The source of these receptors is a woman in her 30s in good health and CMV-seropositive. The CDR3 runs from the conserved cysteine through the conserved F or W. Fields, in order: CDR3 DNA, CDR3 protein, J gene, V gene, clone size, D gene. The D gene is left open where the match is weak. Where a row states a size, it is once, few, many or the class of an expanded clone; other rows omit it.

cdr3_nt: TGTGCCAGCAGCTTAGCGCAGGGGCTTCCCTACGAGCAGTACTTC; cdr3_aa: CASSLAQGLPYEQYF; j_call: TRBJ2-7; v_call: TRBV7-9; clone_size: .; d_call: .
cdr3_nt: TGTGCCAGCAGCGGGGGAGCCTACGAGCAGTACTTC; cdr3_aa: CASSGGAYEQYF; j_call: TRBJ2-7; v_call: TRBV27; clone_size: .; d_call: .
cdr3_nt: TGTGCCAGCAGCTTTTCGACAGACTCCTACGAGCAGTACTTC; cdr3_aa: CASSFSTDSYEQYF; j_call: TRBJ2-7; v_call: TRBV7-2; clone_size: once; d_call: .
cdr3_nt: TGTGCCAGCGGTCTACGGGTAGGCTCCTATGGCTACACCTTC; cdr3_aa: CASGLRVGSYGYTF; j_call: TRBJ1-2; v_call: TRBV7-8; clone_size: .; d_call: .
cdr3_nt: TGTGCCAGCAGCCCGGAGCCTGATTCACCCCTCCACTTT; cdr3_aa: CASSPEPDSPLHF; j_call: TRBJ1-6; v_call: TRBV7-2; clone_size: .; d_call: .
cdr3_nt: TGTGCCAGCAGCTGGCCGGGACTGTCCAATGAGCAGTTCTTC; cdr3_aa: CASSWPGLSNEQFF; j_call: TRBJ2-1; v_call: TRBV5-5; clone_size: .; d_call: .
cdr3_nt: TGCGCCAGCAGTGGCGGGACTCCGTATGAGACCCAGTACTTC; cdr3_aa: CASSGGTPYETQYF; j_call: TRBJ2-5; v_call: TRBV10-1; clone_size: .; d_call: .
cdr3_nt: TGTGCCAGCAGCTTGCGGACAGGGGTGTCCTCCCTATACGAGCAGTACTTC; cdr3_aa: CASSLRTGVSSLYEQYF; j_call: TRBJ2-7; v_call: TRBV5-6; clone_size: .; d_call: TRBD1
cdr3_nt: TGTGCCAGCAGCGGCGGGACTAGCGGCCCCAATGAGCAGTTCTTC; cdr3_aa: CASSGGTSGPNEQFF; j_call: TRBJ2-1; v_call: TRBV7-6; clone_size: few; d_call: TRBD2
cdr3_nt: TGTGCCAGCAAGGTCCAGCGGGGGACTTTCGAGCAGTACTTC; cdr3_aa: CASKVQRGTFEQYF; j_call: TRBJ2-7; v_call: TRBV6-1; clone_size: .; d_call: TRBD2